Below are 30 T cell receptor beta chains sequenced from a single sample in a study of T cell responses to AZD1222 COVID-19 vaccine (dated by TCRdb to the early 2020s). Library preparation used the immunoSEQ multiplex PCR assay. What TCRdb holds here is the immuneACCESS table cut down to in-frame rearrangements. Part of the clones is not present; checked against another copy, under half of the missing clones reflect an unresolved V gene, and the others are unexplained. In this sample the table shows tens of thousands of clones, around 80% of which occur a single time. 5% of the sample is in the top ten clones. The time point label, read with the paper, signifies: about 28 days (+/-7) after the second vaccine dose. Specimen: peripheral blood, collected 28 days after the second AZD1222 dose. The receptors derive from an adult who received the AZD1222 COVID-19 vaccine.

Here the CDR3 DNA reads TGCAGCGTTTACGGACAGGGAAGAAACACCATATATTTT. The encoded protein is CSVYGQGRNTIYF. The rearrangement uses TRBV29-1 and TRBJ1-3; TRBD1 agrees at 8 bases. Germline V CDR1 and CDR2: SQVTM, ANQGSEA. The CDR3 has 13 residues. Trimming at V came to 5 bases and at J to 5 bases, leaving 5 bases not matched to a gene. Full variable domain (rest looked up from reference TRBV29-1 and TRBJ1-3): SAVISQKPSRDICQRGTSLTIQCQVDSQVTMMFWYRQQPGQSLTLIATANQGSEATYESGFVIDKFPISRPNLTFSTLTVSNMSPEDSSIYLCSVYGQGRNTIYFGEGSWLTVV.

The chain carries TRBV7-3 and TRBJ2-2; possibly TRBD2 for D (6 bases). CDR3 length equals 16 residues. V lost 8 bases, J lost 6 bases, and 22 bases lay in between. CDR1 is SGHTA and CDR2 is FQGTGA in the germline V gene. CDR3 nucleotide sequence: TGTGCCAGCTCCCTTTCCCCGGGACTCTCCCCCGGGGAGCTGTTTTTT. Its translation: CASSLSPGLSPGELFF.

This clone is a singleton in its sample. The CDR3 is CASSLQGTYTF. The CDR3 DNA follows: TGCGCCAGCAGCCTACAGGGAACCTACACCTTC. V usage is TRBV5-1 and J usage is TRBJ1-2, with D possibly being TRBD1 (6 bases). The CDR3 has 11 residues. Germline loops: CDR1 SGHRS, CDR2 YFSETQ. V lost 4 bases, J lost 10 bases, and 11 bases lay in between.

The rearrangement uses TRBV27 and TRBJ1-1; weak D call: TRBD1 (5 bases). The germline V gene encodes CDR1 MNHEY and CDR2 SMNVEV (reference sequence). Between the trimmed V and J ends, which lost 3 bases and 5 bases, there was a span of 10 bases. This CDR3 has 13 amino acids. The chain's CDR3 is CASSFQGGTEAFF. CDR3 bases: TGTGCCAGCAGTTTTCAGGGAGGTACTGAAGCTTTCTTT.

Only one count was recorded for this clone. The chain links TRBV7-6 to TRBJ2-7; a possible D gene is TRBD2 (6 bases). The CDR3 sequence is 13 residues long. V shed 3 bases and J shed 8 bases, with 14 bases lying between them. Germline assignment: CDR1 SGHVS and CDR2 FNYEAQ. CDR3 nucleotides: TGTGCCAGCAGCTTGCAAGGACTATCAAAGCAGTACTTC. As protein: CASSLQGLSKQYF.

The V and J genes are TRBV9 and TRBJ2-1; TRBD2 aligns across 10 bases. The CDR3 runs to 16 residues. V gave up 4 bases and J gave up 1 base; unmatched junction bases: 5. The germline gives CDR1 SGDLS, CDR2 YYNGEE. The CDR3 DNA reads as TGTGCCAGCAGCTCTCCGGGACTAGCGTCCTACAATGAGCAGTTCTTC. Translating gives CASSSPGLASYNEQFF.

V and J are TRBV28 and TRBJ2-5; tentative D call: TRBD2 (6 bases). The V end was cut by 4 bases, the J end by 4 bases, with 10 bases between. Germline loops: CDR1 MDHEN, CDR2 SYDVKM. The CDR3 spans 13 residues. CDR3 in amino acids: CASSSPGVETQYF. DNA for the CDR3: TGTGCCAGCAGTTCCCCGGGGGTAGAGACCCAGTACTTC.

Here the CDR3 DNA reads TGTGCCAGCAGGGGAGGGCCAGCCAAAAACATTCAGTACTTC. Protein product: CASRGGPAKNIQYF. The chain combines TRBV28 with TRBJ2-4, with 7 bases fitting TRBD2. The V gene's germline CDR1 is MDHEN and CDR2 SYDVKM. CDR3 size: 14 residues. Unmatched junction bases numbered 2, after V lost 6 bases and J lost 0 bases.

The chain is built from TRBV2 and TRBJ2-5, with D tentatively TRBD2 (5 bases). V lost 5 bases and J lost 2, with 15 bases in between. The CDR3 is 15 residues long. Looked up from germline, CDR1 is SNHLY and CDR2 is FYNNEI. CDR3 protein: CASSTLNTGQETQYF. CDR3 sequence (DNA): TGTGCCAGCAGTACCCTTAATACGGGGCAAGAGACCCAGTACTTC.

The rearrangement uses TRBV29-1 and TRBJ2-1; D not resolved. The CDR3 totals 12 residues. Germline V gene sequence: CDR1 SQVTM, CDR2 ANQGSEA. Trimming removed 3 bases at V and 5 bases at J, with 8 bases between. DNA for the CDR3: TGCAGCGTTGATAAAAACAACAATGAGCAGTTCTTC. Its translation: CSVDKNNNEQFF.

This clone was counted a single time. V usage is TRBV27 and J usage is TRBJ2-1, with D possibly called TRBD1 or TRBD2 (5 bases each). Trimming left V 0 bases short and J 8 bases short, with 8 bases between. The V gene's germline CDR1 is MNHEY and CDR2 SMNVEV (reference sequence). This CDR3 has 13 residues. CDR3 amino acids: CASSLSRGDEQFF. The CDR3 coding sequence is TGTGCCAGCAGTTTATCGAGAGGGGATGAGCAGTTCTTC.

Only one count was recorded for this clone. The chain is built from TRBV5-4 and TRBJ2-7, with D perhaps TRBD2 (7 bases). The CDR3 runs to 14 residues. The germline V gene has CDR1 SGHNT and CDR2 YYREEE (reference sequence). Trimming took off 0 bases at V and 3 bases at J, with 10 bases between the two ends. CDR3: CASSLGGGLYEQYV. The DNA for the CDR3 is TGTGCCAGCAGCTTGGGCGGGGGCCTCTACGAGCAGTACGTC.

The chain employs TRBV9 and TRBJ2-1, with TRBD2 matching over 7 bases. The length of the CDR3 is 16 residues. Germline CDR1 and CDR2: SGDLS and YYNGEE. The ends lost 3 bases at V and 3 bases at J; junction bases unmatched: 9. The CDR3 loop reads CASSARGLADYNEQFF. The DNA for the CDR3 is TGTGCCAGCAGCGCCCGAGGGCTAGCGGACTACAATGAGCAGTTCTTC.

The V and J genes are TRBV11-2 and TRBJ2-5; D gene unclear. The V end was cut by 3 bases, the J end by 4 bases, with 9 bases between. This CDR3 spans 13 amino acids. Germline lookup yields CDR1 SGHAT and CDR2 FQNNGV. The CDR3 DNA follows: TGTGCCAGCAGCTTCGGCGAGATAGAGACCCAGTACTTC. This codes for CASSFGEIETQYF.

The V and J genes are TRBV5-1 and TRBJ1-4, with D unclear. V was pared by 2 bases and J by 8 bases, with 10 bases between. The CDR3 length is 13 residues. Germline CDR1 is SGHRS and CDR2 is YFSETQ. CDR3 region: CASSFRYQEKLFF. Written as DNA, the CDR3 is TGCGCCAGCAGCTTCAGGTATCAGGAAAAACTGTTTTTT.

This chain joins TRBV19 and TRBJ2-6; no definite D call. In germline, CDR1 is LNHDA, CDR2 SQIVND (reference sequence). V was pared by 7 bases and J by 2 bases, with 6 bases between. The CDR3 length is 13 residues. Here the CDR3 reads CASTVTGANVLTF. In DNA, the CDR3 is TGTGCCAGTACAGTGACTGGGGCCAACGTCCTGACTTTC.

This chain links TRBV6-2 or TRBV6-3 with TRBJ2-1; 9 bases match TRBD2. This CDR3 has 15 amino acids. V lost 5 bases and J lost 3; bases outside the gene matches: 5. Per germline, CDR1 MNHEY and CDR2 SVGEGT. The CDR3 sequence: CASSTGTSHYNEQFF. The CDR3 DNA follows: TGTGCCAGCAGTACCGGGACTAGCCACTACAATGAGCAGTTCTTC.

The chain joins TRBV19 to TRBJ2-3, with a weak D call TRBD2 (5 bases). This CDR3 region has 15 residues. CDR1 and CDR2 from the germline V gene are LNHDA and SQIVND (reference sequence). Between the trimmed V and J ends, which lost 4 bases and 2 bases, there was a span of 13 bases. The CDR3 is CASSTLRRDTDTQYF. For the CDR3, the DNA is TGTGCCAGTAGTACCCTACGACGGGACACAGATACGCAGTATTTT. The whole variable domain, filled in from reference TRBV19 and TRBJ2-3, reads DGGITQSPKYLFRKEGQNVTLSCEQNLNHDAMYWYRQDPGQGLRLIYYSQIVNDFQKGDIAEGYSVSREKKESFPLTVTSAQKNPTAFYLCASSTLRRDTDTQYFGPGTRLTVL.

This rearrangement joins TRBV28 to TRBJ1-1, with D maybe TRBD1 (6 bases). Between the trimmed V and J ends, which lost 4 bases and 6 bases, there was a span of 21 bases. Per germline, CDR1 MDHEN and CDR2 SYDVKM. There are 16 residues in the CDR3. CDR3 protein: CASSSKLNRVDPEAFF. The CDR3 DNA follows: TGTGCCAGCAGTTCTAAGCTTAACAGGGTTGACCCTGAAGCTTTCTTT.

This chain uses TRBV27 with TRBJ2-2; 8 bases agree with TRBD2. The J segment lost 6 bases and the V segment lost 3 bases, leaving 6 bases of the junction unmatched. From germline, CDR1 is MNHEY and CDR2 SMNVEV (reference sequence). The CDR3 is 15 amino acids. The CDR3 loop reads CASSFSGGSSGELFF. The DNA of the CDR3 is TGTGCCAGCAGTTTCAGCGGGGGTTCGTCCGGGGAGCTGTTTTTT.

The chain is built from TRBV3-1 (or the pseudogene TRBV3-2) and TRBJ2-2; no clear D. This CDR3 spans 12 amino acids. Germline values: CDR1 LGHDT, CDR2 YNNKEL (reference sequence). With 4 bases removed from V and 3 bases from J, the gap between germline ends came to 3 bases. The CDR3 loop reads CASSRDTGELFF. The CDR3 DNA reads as TGTGCCAGCAGCCGAGACACCGGGGAGCTGTTTTTT.

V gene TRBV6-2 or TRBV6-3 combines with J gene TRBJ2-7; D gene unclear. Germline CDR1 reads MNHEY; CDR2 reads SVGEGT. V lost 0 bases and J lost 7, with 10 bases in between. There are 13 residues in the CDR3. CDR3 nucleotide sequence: TGTGCCAGCAGTTACTCGGCTACCGGGGAGCAGTACGTC. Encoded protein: CASSYSATGEQYV.

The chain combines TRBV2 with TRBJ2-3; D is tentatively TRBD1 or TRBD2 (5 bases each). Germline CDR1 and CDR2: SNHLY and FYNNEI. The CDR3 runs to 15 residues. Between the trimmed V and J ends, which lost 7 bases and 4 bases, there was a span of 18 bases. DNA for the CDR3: TGTGCCAGCACCGTACCGGGACCCCAACCAGATACGCAGTATTTT. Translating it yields CASTVPGPQPDTQYF.

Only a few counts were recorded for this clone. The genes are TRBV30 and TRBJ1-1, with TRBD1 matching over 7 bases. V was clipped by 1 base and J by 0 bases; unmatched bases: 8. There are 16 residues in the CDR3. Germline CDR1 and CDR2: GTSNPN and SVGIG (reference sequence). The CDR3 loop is CAWSGGLTGVNTEAFF. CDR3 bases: TGTGCCTGGAGTGGGGGCCTCACAGGGGTGAACACTGAAGCTTTCTTT.

CDR3 protein: CASSTGQGDTQYF. The CDR3 bases are TGTGCCAGTAGTACCGGACAGGGTGATACGCAGTATTTT. The chain carries TRBV19 and TRBJ2-3; 8 bases fit TRBD1. Germline V lookup: CDR1 LNHDA, CDR2 SQIVND (reference sequence). The CDR3 runs 13 residues. The trim removed 4 bases at V and 6 bases at J, leaving 3 bases unmatched.

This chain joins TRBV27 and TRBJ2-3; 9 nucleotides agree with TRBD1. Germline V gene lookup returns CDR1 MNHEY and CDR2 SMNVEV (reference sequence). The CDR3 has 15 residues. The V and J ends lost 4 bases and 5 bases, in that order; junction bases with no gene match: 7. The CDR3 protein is CASSWTGAFGDTQYF. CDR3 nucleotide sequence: TGTGCCAGCAGTTGGACAGGGGCTTTCGGAGATACGCAGTATTTT.

The CDR3 region is CASIPQGASGANVLTF. CDR3 in DNA: TGTGCCAGCATCCCCCAGGGGGCGAGCGGGGCCAACGTCCTGACTTTC. J is TRBJ2-6 and V is TRBV28; TRBD1 aligns across 8 bases. With 7 bases clipped from V and 4 bases from J, the junction kept 9 bases outside the gene matches. CDR3 size: 16 residues. CDR1 is MDHEN, CDR2 SYDVKM, per germline.

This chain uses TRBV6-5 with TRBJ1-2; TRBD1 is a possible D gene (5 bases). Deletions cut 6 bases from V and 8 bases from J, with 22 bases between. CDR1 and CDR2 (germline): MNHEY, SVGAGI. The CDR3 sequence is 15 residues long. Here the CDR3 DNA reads TGTGCCAGCAGCCCCGGGGGGGGGAAGGCCGGAGGCTACACCTTC. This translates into CASSPGGGKAGGYTF.

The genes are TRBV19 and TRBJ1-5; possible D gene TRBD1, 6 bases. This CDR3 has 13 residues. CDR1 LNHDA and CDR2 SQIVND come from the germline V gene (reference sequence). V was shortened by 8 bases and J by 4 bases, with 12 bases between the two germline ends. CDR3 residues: CASGRTVNQPQHF. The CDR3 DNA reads TGTGCCAGTGGACGGACAGTGAATCAGCCCCAGCATTTT.

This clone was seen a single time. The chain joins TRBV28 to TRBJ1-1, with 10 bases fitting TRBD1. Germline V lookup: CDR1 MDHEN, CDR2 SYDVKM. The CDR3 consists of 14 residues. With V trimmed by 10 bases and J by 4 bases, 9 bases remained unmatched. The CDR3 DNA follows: TGTGCCACCGCGAGACAGGGGGCCTTCACTGAAGCTTTCTTT. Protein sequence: CATARQGAFTEAFF.